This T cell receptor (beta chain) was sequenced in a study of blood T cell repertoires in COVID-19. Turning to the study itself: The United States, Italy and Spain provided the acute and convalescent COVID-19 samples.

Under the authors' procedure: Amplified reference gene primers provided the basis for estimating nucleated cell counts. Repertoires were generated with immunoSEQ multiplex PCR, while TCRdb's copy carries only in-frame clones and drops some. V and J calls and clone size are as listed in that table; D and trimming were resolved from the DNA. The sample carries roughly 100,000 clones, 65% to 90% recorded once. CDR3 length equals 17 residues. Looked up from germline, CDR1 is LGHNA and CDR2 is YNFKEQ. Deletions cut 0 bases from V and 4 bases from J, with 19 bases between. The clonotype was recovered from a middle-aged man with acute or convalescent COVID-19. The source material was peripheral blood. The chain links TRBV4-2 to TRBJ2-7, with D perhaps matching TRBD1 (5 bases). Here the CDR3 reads CASSQEPSRQTFYEQYF. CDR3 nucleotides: TGTGCCAGCAGCCAAGAACCTTCGCGACAGACCTTTTACGAGCAGTACTTC.